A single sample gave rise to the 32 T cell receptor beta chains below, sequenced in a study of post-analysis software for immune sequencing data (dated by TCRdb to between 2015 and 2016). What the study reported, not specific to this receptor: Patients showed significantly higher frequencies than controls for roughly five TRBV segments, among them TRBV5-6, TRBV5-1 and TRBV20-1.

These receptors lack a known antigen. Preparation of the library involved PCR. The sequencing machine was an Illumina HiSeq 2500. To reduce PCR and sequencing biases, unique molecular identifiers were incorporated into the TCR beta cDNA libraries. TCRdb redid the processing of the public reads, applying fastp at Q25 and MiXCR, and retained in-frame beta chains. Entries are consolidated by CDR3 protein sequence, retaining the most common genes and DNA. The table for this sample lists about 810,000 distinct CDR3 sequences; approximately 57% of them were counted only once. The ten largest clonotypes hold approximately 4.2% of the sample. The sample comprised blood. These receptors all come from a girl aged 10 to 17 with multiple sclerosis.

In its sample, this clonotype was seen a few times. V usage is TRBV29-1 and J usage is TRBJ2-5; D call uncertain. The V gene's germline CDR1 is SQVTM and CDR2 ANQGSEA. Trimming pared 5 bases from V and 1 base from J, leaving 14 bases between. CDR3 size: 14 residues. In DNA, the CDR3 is TGCAGCGTTTCCCCCCCCGGCGGCCAAGAGACCCAGTACTTC. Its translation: CSVSPPGGQETQYF.

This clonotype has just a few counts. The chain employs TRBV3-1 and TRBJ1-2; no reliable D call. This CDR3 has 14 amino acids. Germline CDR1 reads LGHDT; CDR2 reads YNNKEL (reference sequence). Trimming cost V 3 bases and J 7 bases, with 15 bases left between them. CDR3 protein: CASSQQAPRAGYTF. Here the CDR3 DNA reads TGTGCCAGCAGCCAGCAGGCGCCTAGGGCTGGCTACACCTTC.

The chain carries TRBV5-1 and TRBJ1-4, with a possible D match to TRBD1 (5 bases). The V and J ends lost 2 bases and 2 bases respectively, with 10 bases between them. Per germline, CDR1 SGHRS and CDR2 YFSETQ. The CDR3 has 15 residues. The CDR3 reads CASSFGDPTNEKLFF. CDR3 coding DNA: TGCGCCAGCAGCTTTGGGGACCCCACTAATGAAAAACTGTTTTTT.

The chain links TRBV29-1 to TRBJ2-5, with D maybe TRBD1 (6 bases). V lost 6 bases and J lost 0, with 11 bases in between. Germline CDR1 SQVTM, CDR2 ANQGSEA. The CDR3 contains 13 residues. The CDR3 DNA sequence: TGCAGCGTGGGGGCCAGAAACCAAGAGACCCAGTACTTC. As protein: CSVGARNQETQYF.

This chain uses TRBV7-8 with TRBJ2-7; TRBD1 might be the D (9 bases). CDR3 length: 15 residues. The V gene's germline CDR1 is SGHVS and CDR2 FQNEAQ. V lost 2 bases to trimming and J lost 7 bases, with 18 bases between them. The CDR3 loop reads CASSLPGQGGGEQYF. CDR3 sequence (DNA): TGTGCCAGCAGCTTACCGGGACAGGGCGGGGGGGAGCAGTACTTC.

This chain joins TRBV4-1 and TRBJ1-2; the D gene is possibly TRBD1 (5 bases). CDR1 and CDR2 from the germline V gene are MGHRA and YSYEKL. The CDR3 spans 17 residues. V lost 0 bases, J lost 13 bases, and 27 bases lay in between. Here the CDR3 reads CASSQDGWDLGNYGRTF. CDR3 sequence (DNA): TGCGCCAGCAGCCAAGATGGATGGGACCTAGGAAACTATGGCCGCACCTTC.

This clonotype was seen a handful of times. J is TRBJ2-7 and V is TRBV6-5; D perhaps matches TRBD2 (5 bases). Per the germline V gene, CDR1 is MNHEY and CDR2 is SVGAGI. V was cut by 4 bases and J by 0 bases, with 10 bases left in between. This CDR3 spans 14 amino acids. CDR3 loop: CASSSVGSSYEQYF. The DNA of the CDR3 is TGTGCCAGCAGTTCTGTGGGGAGCTCCTACGAGCAGTACTTC.

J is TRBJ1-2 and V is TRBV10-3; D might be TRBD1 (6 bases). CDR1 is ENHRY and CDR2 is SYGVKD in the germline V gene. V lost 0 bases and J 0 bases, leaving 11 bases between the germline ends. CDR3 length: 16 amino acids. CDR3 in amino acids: CAISESGTRTNYGYTF. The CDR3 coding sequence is TGTGCCATCAGTGAGTCTGGGACACGGACTAACTATGGCTACACCTTC.

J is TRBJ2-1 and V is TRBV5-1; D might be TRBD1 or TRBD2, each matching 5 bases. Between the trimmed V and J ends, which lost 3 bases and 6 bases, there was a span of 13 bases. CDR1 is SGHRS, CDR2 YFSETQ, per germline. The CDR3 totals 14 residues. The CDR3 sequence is CASSSWTGLNEQFF. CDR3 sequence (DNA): TGCGCCAGCAGCTCCTGGACGGGGCTCAATGAGCAGTTCTTC.

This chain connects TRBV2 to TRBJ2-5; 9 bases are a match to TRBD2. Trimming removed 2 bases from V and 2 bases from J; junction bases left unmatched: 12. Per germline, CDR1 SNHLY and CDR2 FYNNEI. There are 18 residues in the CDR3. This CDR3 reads CASSESGVLAGVQETQYF. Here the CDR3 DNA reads TGTGCCAGCAGTGAATCGGGTGTACTAGCGGGTGTTCAAGAGACCCAGTACTTC.

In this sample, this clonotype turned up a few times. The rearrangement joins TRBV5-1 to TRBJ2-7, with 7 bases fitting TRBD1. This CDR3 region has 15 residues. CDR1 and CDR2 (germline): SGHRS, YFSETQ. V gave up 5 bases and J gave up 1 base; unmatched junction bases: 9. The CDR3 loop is CASRIHTGVSYEQYF. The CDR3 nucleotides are TGCGCCAGCAGGATCCACACAGGGGTGTCCTACGAGCAGTACTTC.

As DNA, the CDR3 is TGCAGTGCAGTCCGGACTGAGACAACCTACGAGCAGTACTTC. This sequence encodes CSAVRTETTYEQYF. This chain links TRBV20-1 with TRBJ2-7, with TRBD2 as a possible D gene (5 bases). The CDR3 totals 14 residues. Per germline, CDR1 DFQATT and CDR2 SNEGSKA (reference sequence). The V end lost 6 bases, the J end lost 2 bases, and 17 bases lay between the germline ends.

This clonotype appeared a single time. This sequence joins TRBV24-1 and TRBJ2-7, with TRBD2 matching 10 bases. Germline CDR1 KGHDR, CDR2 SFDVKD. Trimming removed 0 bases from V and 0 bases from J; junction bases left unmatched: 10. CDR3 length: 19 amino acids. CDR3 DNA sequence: TGTGCCACCAGTGATTTGATGCATTATAGCGGGAGGCGCTCCTACGAGCAGTACTTC. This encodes CATSDLMHYSGRRSYEQYF.

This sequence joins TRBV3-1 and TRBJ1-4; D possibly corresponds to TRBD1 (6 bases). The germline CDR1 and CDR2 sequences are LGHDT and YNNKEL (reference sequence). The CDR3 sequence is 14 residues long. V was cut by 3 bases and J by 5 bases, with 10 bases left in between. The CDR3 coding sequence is TGTGCCAGCAGCCACCGGGACACCAATGAAAAACTGTTTTTT. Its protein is CASSHRDTNEKLFF.

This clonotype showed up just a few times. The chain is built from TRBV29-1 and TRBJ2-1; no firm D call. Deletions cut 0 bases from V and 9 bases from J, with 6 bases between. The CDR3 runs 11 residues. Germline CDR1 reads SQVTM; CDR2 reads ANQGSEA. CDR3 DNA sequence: TGCAGCGTTGAAGATTGGGGTGAGCAGTTCTTC. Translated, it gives CSVEDWGEQFF.

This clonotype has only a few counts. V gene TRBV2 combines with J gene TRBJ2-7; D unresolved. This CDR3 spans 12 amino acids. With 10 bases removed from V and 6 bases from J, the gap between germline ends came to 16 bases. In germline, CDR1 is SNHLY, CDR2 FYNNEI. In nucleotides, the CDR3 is TGTGCCAACAACCGCGACCGTGGCGAGCAGTACTTC. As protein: CANNRDRGEQYF.

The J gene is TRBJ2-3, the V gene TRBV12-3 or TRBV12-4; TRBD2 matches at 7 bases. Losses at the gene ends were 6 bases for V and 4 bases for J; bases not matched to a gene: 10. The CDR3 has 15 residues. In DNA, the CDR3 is TGTGCCAGCAGGGCTAGCGGAATTAGCGCAGATACGCAGTATTTT. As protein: CASRASGISADTQYF.

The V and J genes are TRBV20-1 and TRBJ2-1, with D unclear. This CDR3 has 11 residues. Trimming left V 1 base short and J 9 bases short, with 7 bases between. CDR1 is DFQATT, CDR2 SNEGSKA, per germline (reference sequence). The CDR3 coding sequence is TGCAGTGCTAGAGCGAAGCTTGAGCAGTTCTTC. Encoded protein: CSARAKLEQFF.

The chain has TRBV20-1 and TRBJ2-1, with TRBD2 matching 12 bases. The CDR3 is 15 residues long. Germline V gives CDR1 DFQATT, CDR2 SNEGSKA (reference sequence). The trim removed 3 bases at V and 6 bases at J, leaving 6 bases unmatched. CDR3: CSASSGLAGRNEQFF. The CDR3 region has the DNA TGCAGTGCTAGTTCTGGACTAGCGGGGCGCAATGAGCAGTTCTTC.

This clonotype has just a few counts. The CDR3 nucleotides read TGTGCCAGCAGTGACCGGGGCTACGGGGGAGAGACCCAGTACTTC. It yields the protein CASSDRGYGGETQYF. The chain couples TRBV2 to TRBJ2-5; D is perhaps TRBD2 (6 bases). The germline gives CDR1 SNHLY, CDR2 FYNNEI. CDR3 size: 15 residues. The V end lost 3 bases, the J end lost 4 bases, and 15 bases lay between the germline ends.

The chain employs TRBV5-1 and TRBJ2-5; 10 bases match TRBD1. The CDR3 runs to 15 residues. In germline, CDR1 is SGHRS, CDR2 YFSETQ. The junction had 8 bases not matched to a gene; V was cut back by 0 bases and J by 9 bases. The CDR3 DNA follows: TGCGCCAGCAGCTTGGGGGACAGGGGAGGCGAGGCCCAGTACTTC. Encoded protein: CASSLGDRGGEAQYF.

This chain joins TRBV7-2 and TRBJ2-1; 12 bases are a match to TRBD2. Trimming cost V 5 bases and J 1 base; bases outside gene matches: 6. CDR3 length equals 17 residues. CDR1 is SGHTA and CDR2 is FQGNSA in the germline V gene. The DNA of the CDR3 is TGTGCCAGCAGCCTCCTAGCGGGGGGGCCTTCCTACAATGAGCAGTTCTTC. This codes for CASSLLAGGPSYNEQFF.

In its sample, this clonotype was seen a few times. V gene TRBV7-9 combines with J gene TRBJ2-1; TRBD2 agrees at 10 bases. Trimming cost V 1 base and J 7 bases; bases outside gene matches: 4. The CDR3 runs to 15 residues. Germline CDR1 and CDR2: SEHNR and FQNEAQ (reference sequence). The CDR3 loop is CASSLGTSGWNEQFF. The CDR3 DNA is TGTGCCAGCAGCTTAGGGACTAGCGGATGGAATGAGCAGTTCTTC. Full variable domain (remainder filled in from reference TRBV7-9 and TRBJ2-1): DTGVSQNPRHKITKRGQNVTFRCDPISEHNRLYWYRQTLGQGPEFLTYFQNEAQLEKSRLLSDRFSAERPKGSFSTLEIQRTEQGDSAMYLCASSLGTSGWNEQFFGPGTRLTVL.

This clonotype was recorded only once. In DNA, the CDR3 is TGTGCCAGCAGTCTGACCCAGGGGAAGACCCAGTACTTC. Protein product: CASSLTQGKTQYF. This chain connects TRBV12-3 or TRBV12-4 to TRBJ2-5; maybe TRBD1 (6 bases). This CDR3 has 13 residues. Trimming took 5 bases from V and 6 from J, leaving 13 bases between them.

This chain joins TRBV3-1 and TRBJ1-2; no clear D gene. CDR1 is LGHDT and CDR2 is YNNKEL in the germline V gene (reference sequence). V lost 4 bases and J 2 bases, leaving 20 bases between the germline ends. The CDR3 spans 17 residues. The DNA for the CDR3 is TGTGCCAGCAGCCCAGCCTGGAGGGTGATGGGAAACTATGGCTACACCTTC. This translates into CASSPAWRVMGNYGYTF. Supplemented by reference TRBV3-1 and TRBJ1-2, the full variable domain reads DTAVSQTPKYLVTQMGNDKSIKCEQNLGHDTMYWYKQDSKKFLKIMFSYNNKELIINETVPNRFSPKSPDKAHLNLHINSLELGDSAVYFCASSPAWRVMGNYGYTFGSGTRLTVV.

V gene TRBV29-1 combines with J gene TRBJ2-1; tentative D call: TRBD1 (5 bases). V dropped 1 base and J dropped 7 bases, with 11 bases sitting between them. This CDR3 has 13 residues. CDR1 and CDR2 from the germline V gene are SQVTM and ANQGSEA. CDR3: CSVEGSGINEQFF. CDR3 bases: TGCAGCGTTGAAGGATCAGGGATAAATGAGCAGTTCTTC.

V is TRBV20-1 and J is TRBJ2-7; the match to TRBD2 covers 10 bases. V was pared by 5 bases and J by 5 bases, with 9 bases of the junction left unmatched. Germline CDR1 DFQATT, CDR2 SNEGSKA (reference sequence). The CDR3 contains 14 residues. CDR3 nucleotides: TGCAGTGCTGGTTCTAGCGGGAGACCCCACGAGCAGTACTTC. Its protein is CSAGSSGRPHEQYF.

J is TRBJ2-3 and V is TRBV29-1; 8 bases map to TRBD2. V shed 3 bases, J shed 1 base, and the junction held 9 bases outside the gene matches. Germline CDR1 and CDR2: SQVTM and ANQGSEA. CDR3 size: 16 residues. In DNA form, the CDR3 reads TGCAGCGTTGACGGATCACTAGCGGCGGGCACAGATACGCAGTATTTT. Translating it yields CSVDGSLAAGTDTQYF.

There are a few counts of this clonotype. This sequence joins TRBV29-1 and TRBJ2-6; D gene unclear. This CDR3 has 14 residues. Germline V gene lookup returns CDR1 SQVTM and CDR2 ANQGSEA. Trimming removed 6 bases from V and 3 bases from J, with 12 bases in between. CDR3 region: CSVKGSIGANVLTF. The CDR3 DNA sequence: TGCAGCGTGAAGGGAAGTATTGGGGCCAACGTCCTGACTTTC.

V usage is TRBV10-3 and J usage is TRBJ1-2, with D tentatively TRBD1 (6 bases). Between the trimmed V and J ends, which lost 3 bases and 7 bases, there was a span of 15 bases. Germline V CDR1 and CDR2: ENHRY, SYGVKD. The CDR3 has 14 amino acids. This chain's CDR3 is CAISEFQGKGGYTF. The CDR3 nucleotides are TGTGCCATCAGTGAATTCCAGGGGAAGGGTGGCTACACCTTC.

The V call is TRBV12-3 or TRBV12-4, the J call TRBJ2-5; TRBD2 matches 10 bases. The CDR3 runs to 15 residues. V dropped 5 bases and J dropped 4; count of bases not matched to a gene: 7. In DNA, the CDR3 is TGTGCCAGCAGTCAGGCCAGCGGGGGGGGAGAGACCCAGTACTTC. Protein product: CASSQASGGGETQYF.

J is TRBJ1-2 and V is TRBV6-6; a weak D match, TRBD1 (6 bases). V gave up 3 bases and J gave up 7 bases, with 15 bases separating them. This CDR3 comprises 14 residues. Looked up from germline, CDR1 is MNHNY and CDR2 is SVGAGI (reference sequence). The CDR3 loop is CASSYSTVGAGYTF. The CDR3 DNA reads TGTGCCAGCAGTTATTCCACGGTGGGGGCTGGCTACACCTTC.